This T cell receptor (beta chain) was found in a study of T cell repertoires in cytomegalovirus infection. About the research overall: Indicated by public TCR beta signatures were CMV infection and matching HLA type.

V was cut by 2 bases and J by 1 base, with 8 bases left in between. The germline V gene has CDR1 SGHVS and CDR2 FNYEAQ. The CDR3 covers 14 residues. Of note for this clonotype: Antigen: not known.

TCRdb re-called the reads through MiXCR, storing one row per CDR3 protein. This sample has around 140,000 distinct CDR3 sequences; roughly 32% occur once, and the top ten carry roughly half. This specimen consisted of CD8+ T cells from cultured PBMCs, obtained from culture after CMV antigen stimulation. The clonotype comes from a human donor in good health (CMV status not recorded). Some clones in this sample may be carry-over from other donors' samples. The rearrangement joins TRBV7-6 to TRBJ1-1; D gene ambiguous. CDR3 DNA: TGTGCCAGCAGCTTAACGGAATCGAACACTGAAGCTTTCTTT. Its translation: CASSLTESNTEAFF.